This T cell receptor (beta chain) came from a study of blood T cell repertoires in COVID-19. Study summary: Sites across the United States, Italy and Spain contributed samples from acute and convalescent COVID-19.

This clone was observed a handful of times. From germline, CDR1 is LNHDA and CDR2 SQIVND (reference sequence). Trimming took off 10 bases at V and 1 base at J, with 20 bases between the two ends. The CDR3 runs 15 residues. Using immunoSEQ multiplex PCR, the repertoire was profiled, and TCRdb retains in-frame clones only, with some absent. This table has 200,000 or so clones, 60% to 85% appearing once. The chain is built from TRBV19 and TRBJ2-7; D is possibly TRBD1 (6 bases). This TCR was sampled from a man in his 60s with active or convalescent COVID-19. The sample was peripheral blood. CDR3 sequence (DNA): TGTGCCACCGCCTTGTTTGGACAGACGTCCTACGAGCAGTACTTC. It codes for CATALFGQTSYEQYF.